The T cell receptor (beta chain) under discussion was sequenced for a study of blood T cell repertoires in COVID-19. Study information: Both acute and convalescent COVID-19 samples were obtained from the United States, Italy and Spain. PBMCs, B-cell-depleted T cells, or T cells were the source of the cDNA or gDNA that made up the material.

This CDR3 region has 15 residues. In germline, CDR1 is SGHKS, CDR2 YYEKEE (reference sequence). The V end was cut by 3 bases, the J end by 3 bases, with 15 bases between. As processed by the authors: How many nucleated cells were present was estimated from reference gene primer amplification. Assay: immunoSEQ multiplex PCR; the TCRdb copy retains only in-frame clones and omits some. Clone size and the V and J calls come from that table; the DNA yielded D and trimming. The repertoire holds 80,000 to 100,000 clones, with over 75% as singletons. This sequence was found in a man aged 55-75 years with acute or convalescent COVID-19. Sequenced input: peripheral blood. The V gene is TRBV5-5, the J gene TRBJ1-2; maybe TRBD1 (6 bases). The CDR3 loop reads CASSSDADRYYGYTF. In DNA, the CDR3 is TGTGCCAGCAGCTCAGACGCCGACAGGTACTATGGCTACACCTTC.